One TCR beta chain is described in this entry. This clonotype appeared a few times. The specificity of this receptor is unknown. Base-call qualities are not available, and no considerably larger clone is one nucleotide away. The CDR3 measures 14 amino acids from cysteine to phenylalanine. CDR3 DNA is the only sequence kept; it has 42 bases, read in frame from the first base. At the junction V is shortened by 1 base and J by 9 bases, with 10 bases in between. According to the germline V gene, CDR1 reads SGHAT and CDR2 reads FQNNGV. Set within a cohort of healthcare workers in London, UK, this nested case-control study involved weekly PCR testing of nasopharyngeal swabs along with blood sampling. Between 23 and 31 March 2020, the week of the UK lockdown, healthcare workers were enrolled and then followed up weekly for as long as 16 weeks. The method behind the library was 5' RACE. Sequencer: NextSeq 500. To correct for sequencing error and PCR bias, the TCR library protocol tagged individual cDNA molecules with unique molecular identifiers. Sequencing covered both TCR alpha and beta chains, and within each sample the abundances of alpha and beta sequences were tightly co-correlated. Turning to the authors' computational methods: Decombinator V4 was used to annotate the V gene, J gene and CDR3 of the TCR sequences. Expanded TCRs were defined as changing significantly between any two time points under a Poisson model with p below 0.0001. TCR abundances were normalised to the total number of TCRs sequenced in each sample and reported as counts per million. TRAV1-2 paired with TRAJ12, TRAJ20 or TRAJ33 defined MAIT TCRs, while TRAV10 paired with TRAJ18 defined iNKT TCRs. A search of VDJdb, accessed on 1 November 2021, was run for TCRs annotated to CMV, EBV and SARS-CoV-2, with TCRs annotated for multiple antigens excluded. TCRdb's own reprocessing of the public reads used fastp at Q25 and MiXCR and kept productive beta chains. Rows are combined by CDR3 protein, so each entry shows the most common genes and DNA. None of the V and J calls come from the authors' own analysis; TCRdb made them. Present in this sample are roughly 75,000 distinct CDR3 sequences, approximately 15% of which were seen just once. Approximately 2.9% of the sample is in the top ten clones.

The data derive from a study of early T cells in non-severe SARS-CoV-2 infection (dated by TCRdb to 2020 to 2022). About the investigation overall: Because TCR sequencing was done on bulk RNA from unsorted whole blood, the alpha and beta chains could not be paired.

Overall study results and their limits: VDJdb matching was skewed toward anti-spike CD8 responses, so virus-specific expansions were likely underestimated and private and CD4 specificities were missed.

This sequence uses TRBV11-2 and TRBJ1-6, with the D segment identity uncertain. The source material was whole blood. This receptor was obtained from an adult who was a healthcare worker with PCR-confirmed SARS-CoV-2 infection or an uninfected control (not recorded which). The nucleotide sequence reads as follows: TGTGCCAGCAGCTTAGGAGTGGTGGGTTCACCCCTCCACTTT. Its amino acids are CASSLGVVGSPLHF.